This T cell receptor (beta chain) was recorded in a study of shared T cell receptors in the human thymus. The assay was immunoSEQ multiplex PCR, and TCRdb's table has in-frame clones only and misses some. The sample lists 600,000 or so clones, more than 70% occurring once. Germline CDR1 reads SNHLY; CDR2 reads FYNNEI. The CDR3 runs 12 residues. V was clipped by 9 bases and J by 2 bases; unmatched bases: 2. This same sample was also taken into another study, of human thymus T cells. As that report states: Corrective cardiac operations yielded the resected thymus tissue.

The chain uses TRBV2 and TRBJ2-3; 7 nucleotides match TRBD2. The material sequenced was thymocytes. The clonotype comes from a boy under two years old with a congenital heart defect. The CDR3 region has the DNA TGTGCCAGGAGGGACTACACAGATACGCAGTATTTT. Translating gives CARRDYTDTQYF.